The source of this TCR beta chain is a study of cytomegalovirus exposure and HLA in healthy donors. The study's findings and limits: As a later analysis revealed, the rate of TCR association differed by HLA locus, with DRB1 most and HLA-C fewest. Further analysis was carried out later, and it showed several of the most significant clusters appearing linked to common viral pathogens. Earlier findings revealed that most TCR beta V segments proved productive either about 90% or about 30% of the time.

This clone is a singleton in its sample. Its antigen is unknown. Healthy bone marrow donors made up the donors. Both 60 Vbeta primers and 13 Jbeta primers went into the PCR. Produced via immunoSEQ multiplex PCR; TCRdb's table is partial and in-frame only. The sample has fewer than 200,000 clones; over 70% are singletons. Source material: PBMCs. The source is a woman in her forties or fifties in good health and CMV-seronegative.

CDR3 loop: CAIGQADQPQHF. CDR3 nucleotide sequence: TGTGCCATCGGGCAGGCCGATCAGCCCCAGCATTTT. This chain joins TRBV10-3 and TRBJ1-5; no reliable D call. The V end lost 8 bases, the J end lost 5 bases, and 10 bases lay between the germline ends. CDR1 and CDR2 from the germline V gene are ENHRY and SYGVKD. This CDR3 spans 12 amino acids.